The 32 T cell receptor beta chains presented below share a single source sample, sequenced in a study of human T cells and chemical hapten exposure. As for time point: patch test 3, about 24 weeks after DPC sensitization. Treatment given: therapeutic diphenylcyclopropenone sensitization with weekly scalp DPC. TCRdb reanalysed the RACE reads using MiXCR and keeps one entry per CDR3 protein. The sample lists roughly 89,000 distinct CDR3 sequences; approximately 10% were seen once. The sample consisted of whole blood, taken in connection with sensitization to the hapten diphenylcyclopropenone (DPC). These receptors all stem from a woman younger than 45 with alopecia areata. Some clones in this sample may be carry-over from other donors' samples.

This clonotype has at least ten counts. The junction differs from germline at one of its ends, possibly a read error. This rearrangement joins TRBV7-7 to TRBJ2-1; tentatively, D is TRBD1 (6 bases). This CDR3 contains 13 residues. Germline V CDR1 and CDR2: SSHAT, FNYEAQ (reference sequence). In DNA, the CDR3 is TGTGCTAGCAGCTTAGACAGGTACAATGAGCAGTTCTTC. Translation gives CASSLDRYNEQFF.

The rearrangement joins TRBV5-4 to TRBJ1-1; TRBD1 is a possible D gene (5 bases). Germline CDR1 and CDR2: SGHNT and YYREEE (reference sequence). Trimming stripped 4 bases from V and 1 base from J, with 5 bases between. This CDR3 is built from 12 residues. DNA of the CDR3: TGTGCCAGCAGCGGACAGAACACTGAAGCTTTCTTT. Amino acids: CASSGQNTEAFF.

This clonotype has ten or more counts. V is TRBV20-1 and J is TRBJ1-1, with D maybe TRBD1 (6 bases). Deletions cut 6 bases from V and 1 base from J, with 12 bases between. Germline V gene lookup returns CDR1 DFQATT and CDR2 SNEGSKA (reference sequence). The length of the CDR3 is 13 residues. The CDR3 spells CSASRTENTEAFF. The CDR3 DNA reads TGCAGTGCCTCTCGGACAGAGAACACTGAAGCTTTCTTT.

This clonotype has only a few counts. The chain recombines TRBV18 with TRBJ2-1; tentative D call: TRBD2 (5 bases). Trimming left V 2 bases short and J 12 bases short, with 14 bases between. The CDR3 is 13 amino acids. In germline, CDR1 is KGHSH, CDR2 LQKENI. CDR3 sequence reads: CASSPKGGPVQFF. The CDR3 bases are TGTGCCAGCTCACCAAAAGGAGGACCCGTGCAGTTCTTC. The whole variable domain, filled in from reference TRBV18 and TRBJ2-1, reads NAGVMQNPRHLVRRRGQEARLRCSPMKGHSHVYWYRQLPEEGLKFMVYLQKENIIDESGMPKERFSAEFPKEGPSILRIQQVVRGDSAAYFCASSPKGGPVQFFGPGTRLTVL.

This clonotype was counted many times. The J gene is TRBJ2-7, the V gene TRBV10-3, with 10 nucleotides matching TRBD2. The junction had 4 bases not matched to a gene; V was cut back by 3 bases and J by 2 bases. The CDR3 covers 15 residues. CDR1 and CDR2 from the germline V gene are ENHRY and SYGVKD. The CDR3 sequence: CAISDQREGPYEQYF. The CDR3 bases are TGTGCCATCAGTGATCAGCGGGAGGGCCCCTACGAGCAGTACTTC.

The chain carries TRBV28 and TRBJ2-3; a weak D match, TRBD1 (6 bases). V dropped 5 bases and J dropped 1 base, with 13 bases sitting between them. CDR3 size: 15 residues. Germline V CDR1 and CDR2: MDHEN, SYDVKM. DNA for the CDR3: TGTGCCAGCAGTACATTGGCAGGGGGCACAGATACGCAGTATTTT. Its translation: CASSTLAGGTDTQYF. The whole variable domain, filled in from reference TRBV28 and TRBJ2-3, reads DVKVTQSSRYLVKRTGEKVFLECVQDMDHENMFWYRQDPGLGLRLIYFSYDVKMKEKGDIPEGYSVSREKKERFSLILESASTNQTSMYLCASSTLAGGTDTQYFGPGTRLTVL.

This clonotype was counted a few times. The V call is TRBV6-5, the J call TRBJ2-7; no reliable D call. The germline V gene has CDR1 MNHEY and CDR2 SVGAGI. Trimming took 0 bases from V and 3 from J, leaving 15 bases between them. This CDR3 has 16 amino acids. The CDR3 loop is CASSYSRSAVGYEQYF. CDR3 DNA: TGTGCCAGCAGTTACTCGAGGTCAGCCGTTGGCTACGAGCAGTACTTC.

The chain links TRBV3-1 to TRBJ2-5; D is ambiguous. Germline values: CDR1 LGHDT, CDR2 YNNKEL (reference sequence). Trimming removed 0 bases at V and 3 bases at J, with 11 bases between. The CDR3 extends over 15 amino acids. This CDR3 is CASSQDGLEEETQYF. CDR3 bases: TGTGCCAGCAGCCAAGACGGCCTGGAAGAAGAGACCCAGTACTTC.

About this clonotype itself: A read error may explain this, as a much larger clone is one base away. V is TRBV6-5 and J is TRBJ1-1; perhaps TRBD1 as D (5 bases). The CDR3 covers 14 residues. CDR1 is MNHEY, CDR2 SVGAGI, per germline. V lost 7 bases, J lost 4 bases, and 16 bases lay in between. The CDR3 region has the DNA TGTGCCAGCAACCCAGGGCCAGGTATCACTGAAGCTTTCTTT. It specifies CASNPGPGITEAFF.

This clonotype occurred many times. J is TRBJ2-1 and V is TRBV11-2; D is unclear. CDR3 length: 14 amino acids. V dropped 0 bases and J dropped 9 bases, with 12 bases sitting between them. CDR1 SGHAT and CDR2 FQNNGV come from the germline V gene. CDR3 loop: CASSLDPVSGEQFF. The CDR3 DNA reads TGTGCCAGCAGCTTAGACCCCGTCTCTGGTGAGCAGTTCTTC. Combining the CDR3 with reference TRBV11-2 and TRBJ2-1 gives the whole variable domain EAGVAQSPRYKIIEKRQSVAFWCNPISGHATLYWYQQILGQGPKLLIQFQNNGVVDDSQLPKDRFSAERLKGVDSTLKIQPAKLEDSAVYLCASSLDPVSGEQFFGPGTRLTVL.

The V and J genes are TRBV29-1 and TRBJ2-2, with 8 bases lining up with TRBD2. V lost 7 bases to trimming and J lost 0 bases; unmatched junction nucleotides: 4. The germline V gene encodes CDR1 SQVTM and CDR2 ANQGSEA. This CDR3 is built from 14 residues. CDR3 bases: TGCAGCGCGCAGCGGGGGCCGAACACCGGGGAGCTGTTTTTT. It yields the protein CSAQRGPNTGELFF.

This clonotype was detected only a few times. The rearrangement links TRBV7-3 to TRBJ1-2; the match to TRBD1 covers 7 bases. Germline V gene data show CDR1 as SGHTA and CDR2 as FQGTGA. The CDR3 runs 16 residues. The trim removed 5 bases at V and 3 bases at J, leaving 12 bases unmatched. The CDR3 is CASSRQDRVSDYGYTF. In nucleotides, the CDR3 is TGTGCCAGCAGCCGACAAGACAGGGTTTCGGACTATGGCTACACCTTC.

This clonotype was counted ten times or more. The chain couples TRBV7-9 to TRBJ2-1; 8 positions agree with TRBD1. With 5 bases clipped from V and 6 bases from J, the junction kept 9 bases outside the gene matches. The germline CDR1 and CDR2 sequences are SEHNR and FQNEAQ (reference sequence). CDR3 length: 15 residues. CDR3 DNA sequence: TGTGCCAGCAGCCCCGGACAGGGAAAGGGCAATGAGCAGTTCTTC. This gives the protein CASSPGQGKGNEQFF.

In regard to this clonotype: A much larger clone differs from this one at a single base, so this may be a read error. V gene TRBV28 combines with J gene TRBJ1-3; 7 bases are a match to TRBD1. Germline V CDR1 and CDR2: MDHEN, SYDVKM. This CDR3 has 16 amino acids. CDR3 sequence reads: CACSSTGQRTGNTIYF. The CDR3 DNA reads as TGTGCCTGCAGTTCCACGGGACAGCGCACGGGAAACACCATATATTTT.

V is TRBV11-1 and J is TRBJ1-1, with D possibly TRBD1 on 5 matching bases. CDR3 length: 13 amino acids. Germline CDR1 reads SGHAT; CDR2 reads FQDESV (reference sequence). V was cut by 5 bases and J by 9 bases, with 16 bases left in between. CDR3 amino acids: CASSPTGVPQAFF. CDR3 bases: TGTGCCAGCAGCCCAACGGGGGTTCCCCAAGCTTTCTTT.

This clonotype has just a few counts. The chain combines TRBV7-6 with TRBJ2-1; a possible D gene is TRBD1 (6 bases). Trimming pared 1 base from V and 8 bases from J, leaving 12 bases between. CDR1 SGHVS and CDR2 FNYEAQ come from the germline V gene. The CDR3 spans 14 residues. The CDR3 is CASSLEVGADEQFF. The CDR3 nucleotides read TGTGCCAGCAGCTTAGAGGTGGGGGCGGATGAGCAGTTCTTC.

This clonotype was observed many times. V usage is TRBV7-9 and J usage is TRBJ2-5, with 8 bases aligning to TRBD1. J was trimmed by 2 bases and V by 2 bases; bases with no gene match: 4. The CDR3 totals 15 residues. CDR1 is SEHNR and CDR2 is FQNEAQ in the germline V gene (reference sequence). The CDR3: CASSLRGQGQETQYF. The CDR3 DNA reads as TGTGCCAGCAGCTTACGCGGACAGGGACAAGAGACCCAGTACTTC. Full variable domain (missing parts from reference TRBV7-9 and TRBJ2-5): DTGVSQNPRHKITKRGQNVTFRCDPISEHNRLYWYRQTLGQGPEFLTYFQNEAQLEKSRLLSDRFSAERPKGSFSTLEIQRTEQGDSAMYLCASSLRGQGQETQYFGPGTRLLVL.

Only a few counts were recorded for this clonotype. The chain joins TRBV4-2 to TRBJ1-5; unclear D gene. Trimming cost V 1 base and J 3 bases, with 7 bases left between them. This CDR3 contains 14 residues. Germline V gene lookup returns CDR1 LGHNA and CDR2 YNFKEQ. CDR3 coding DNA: TGTGCCAGCAGCCAAGCTTACACCAATCAGCCCCAGCATTTT. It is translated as CASSQAYTNQPQHF.

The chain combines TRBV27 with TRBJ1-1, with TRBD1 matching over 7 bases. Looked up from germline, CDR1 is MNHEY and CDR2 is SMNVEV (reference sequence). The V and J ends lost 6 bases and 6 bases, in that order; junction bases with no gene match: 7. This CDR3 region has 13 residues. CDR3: CASSIQGLAEAFF. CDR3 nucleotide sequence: TGTGCCAGCAGCATACAGGGGTTGGCTGAAGCTTTCTTT.

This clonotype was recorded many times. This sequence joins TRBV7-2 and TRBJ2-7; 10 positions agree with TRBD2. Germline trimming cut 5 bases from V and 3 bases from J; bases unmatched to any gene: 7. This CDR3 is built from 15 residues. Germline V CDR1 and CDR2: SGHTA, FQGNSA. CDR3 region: CASSPRLAGVYEQYF. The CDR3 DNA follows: TGTGCCAGCAGCCCGAGACTAGCGGGTGTCTACGAGCAGTACTTC.

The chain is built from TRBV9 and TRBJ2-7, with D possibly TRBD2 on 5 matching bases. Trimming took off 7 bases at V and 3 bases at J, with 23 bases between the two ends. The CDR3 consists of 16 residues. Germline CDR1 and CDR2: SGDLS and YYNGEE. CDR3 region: CASGRRSLNTNYEQYF. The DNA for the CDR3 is TGTGCCAGCGGGAGAAGGAGCCTTAATACAAACTACGAGCAGTACTTC.

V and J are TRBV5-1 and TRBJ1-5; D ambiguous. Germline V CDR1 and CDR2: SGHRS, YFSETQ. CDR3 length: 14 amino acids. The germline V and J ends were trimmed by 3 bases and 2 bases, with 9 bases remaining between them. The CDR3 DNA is TGCGCCAGCAGCTCCGACGGCCGCAATCAGCCCCAGCATTTT. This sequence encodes CASSSDGRNQPQHF.

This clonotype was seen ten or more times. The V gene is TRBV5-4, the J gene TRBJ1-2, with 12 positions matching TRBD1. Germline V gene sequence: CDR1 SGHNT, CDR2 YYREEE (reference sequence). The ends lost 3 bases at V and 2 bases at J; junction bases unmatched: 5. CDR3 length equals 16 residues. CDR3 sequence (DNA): TGTGCCAGCAGCTCCGGGACAGGGGGCGGCAACTATGGCTACACCTTC. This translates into CASSSGTGGGNYGYTF.

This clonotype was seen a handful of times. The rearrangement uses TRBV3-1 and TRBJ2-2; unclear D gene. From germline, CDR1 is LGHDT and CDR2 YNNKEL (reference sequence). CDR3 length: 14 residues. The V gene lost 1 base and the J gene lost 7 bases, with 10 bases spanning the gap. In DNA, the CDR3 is TGTGCCAGCAGCCAAGGGACCCCTCTCGGGGAGCTGTTTTTT. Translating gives CASSQGTPLGELFF. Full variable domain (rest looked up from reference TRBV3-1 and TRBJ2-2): DTAVSQTPKYLVTQMGNDKSIKCEQNLGHDTMYWYKQDSKKFLKIMFSYNNKELIINETVPNRFSPKSPDKAHLNLHINSLELGDSAVYFCASSQGTPLGELFFGEGSRLTVL.

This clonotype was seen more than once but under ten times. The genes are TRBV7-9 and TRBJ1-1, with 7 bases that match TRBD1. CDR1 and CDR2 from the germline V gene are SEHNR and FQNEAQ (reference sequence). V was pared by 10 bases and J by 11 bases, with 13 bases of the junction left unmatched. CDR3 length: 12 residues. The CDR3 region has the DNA TGTGCCACCCGGGACAGCCTGGAATTGGCTTTCTTT. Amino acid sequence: CATRDSLELAFF.

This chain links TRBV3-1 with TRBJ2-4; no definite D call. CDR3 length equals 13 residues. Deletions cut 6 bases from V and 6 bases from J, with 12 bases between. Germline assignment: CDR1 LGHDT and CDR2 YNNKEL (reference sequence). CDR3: CASSQLGLNIQYF. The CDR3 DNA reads TGTGCCAGCAGTCAATTAGGGTTAAACATTCAGTACTTC.

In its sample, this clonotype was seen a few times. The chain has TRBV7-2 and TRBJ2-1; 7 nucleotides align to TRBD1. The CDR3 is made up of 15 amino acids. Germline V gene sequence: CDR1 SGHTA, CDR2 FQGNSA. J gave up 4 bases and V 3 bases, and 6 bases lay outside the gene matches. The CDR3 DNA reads TGTGCCAGCAGCTTGCAAGACAGGGAATACAATGAGCAGTTCTTC. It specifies CASSLQDREYNEQFF.

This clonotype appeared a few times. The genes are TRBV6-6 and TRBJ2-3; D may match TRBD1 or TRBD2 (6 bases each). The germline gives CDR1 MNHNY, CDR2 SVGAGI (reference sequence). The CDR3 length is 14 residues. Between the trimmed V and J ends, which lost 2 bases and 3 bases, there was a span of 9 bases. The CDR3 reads CASSYRGRTDTQYF. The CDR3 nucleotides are TGTGCCAGCAGTTACAGGGGGAGGACAGATACGCAGTATTTT.

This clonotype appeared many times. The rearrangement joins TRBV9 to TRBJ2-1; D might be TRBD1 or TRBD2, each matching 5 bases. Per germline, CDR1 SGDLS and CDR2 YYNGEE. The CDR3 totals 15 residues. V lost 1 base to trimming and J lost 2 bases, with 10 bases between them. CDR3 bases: TGTGCCAGCAGCGTACTTGGGGGAGCCTACAATGAGCAGTTCTTC. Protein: CASSVLGGAYNEQFF.

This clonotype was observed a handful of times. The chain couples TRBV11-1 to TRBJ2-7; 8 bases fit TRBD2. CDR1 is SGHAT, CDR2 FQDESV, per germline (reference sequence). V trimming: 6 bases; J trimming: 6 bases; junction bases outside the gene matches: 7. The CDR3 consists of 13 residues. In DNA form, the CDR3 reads TGTGCCAGCAGACCGGGACTAGATGCCGAGCAGTACTTC. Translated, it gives CASRPGLDAEQYF.

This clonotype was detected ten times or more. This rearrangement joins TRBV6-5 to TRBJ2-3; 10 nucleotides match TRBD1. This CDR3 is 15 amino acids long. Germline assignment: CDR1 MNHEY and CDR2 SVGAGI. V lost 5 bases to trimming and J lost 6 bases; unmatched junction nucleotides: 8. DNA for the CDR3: TGTGCCAGCAGTCGAGTTGGGACAGGGGCCGATACGCAGTATTTT. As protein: CASSRVGTGADTQYF.

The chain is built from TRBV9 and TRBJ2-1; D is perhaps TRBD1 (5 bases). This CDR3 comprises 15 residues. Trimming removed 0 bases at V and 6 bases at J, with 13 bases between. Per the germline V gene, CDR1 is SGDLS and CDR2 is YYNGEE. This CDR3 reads CASSVGAATGNEQFF. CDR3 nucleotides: TGTGCCAGCAGCGTAGGGGCAGCCACAGGCAATGAGCAGTTCTTC.